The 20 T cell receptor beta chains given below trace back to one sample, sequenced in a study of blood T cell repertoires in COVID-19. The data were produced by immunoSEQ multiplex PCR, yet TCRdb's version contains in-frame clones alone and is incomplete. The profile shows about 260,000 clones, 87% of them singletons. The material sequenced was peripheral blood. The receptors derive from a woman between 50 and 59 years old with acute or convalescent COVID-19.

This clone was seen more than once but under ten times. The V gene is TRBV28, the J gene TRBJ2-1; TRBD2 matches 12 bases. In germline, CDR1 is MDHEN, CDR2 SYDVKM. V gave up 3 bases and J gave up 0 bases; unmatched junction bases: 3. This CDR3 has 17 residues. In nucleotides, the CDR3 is TGTGCCAGCAGTTTGAGGACTAGCGGGAACTCCTACAATGAGCAGTTCTTC. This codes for CASSLRTSGNSYNEQFF.

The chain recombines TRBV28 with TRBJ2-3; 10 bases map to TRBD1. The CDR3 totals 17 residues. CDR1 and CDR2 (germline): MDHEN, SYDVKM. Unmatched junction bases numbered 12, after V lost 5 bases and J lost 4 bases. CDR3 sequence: CASSPRPGQGTADTQYF. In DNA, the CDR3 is TGTGCCAGCAGTCCCCGACCGGGACAGGGGACGGCAGATACGCAGTATTTT.

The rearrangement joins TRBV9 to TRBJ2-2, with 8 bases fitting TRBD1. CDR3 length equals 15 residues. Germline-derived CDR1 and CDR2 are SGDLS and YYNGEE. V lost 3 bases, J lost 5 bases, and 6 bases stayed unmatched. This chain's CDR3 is CASSGNRGDTGELFF. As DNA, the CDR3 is TGTGCCAGCAGCGGGAACAGGGGGGATACCGGGGAGCTGTTTTTT.

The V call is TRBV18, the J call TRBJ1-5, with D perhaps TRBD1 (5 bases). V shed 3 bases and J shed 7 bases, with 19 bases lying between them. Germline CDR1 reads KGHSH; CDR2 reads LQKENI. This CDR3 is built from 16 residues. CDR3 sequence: CASSPRDSMFYQPQHF. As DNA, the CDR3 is TGTGCCAGCTCACCCCGGGACTCCATGTTTTACCAGCCCCAGCATTTT.

As DNA, the CDR3 is TGTGCCACTGGACTAGCGGGATCGACAGATACGCAGTATTTT. Its translation is CATGLAGSTDTQYF. The chain carries TRBV24-1 and TRBJ2-3, with 12 nucleotides matching TRBD2. In germline, CDR1 is KGHDR, CDR2 SFDVKD. The CDR3 covers 14 residues. V trimming: 10 bases; J trimming: 3 bases; junction bases outside the gene matches: 4.

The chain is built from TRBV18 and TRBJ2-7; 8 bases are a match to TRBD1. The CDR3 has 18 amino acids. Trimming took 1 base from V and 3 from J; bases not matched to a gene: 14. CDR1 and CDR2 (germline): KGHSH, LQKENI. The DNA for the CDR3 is TGTGCCAGCTCACCACTCGACACCCCAGGACAGGGAAACTACGAGCAGTACTTC. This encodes CASSPLDTPGQGNYEQYF.

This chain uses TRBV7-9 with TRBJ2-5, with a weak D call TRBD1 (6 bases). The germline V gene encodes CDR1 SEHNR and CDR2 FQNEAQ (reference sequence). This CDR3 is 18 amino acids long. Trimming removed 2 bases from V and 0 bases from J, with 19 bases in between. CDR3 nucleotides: TGTGCCAGCAGCTTATTCGCGACGACAGGACTGTACCAAGAGACCCAGTACTTC. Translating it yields CASSLFATTGLYQETQYF.

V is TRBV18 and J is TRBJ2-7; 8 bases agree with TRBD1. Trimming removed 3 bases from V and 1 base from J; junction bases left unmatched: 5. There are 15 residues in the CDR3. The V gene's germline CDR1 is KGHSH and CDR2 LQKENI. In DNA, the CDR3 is TGTGCCAGCTCACCCCGGACAGGGACGTCCTACGAGCAGTACTTC. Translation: CASSPRTGTSYEQYF.

DNA of the CDR3: TGTGCCAGCGGACGGACAGGGAGAGATTCACCCCTCCACTTT. This gives the protein CASGRTGRDSPLHF. The J gene is TRBJ1-6, the V gene TRBV27; 8 bases map to TRBD1. The CDR3 is 14 residues long. Unmatched junction bases numbered 8, after V lost 8 bases and J lost 8 bases. Germline assignment: CDR1 MNHEY and CDR2 SMNVEV (reference sequence).

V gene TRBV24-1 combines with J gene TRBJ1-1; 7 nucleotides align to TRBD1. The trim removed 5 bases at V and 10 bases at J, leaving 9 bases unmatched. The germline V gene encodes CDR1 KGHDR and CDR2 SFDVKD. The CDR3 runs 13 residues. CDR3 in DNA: TGTGCCACCAGTGTCCCCGGACAGGAAGCAGCTTTCTTT. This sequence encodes CATSVPGQEAAFF.

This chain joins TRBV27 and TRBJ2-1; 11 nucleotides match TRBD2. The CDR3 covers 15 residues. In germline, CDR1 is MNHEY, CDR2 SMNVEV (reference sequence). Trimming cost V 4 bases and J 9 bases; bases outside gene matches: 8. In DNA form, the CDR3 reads TGTGCCAGCAGTTCACCGGGACTAGCGGTCGGTGAGCAGTTCTTC. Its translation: CASSSPGLAVGEQFF.

The CDR3 sequence: CASSPGLDNEQFF. Written as DNA, the CDR3 is TGTGCCAGCAGCCCCGGACTGGACAATGAGCAGTTCTTC. The genes are TRBV28 and TRBJ2-1; weak D call: TRBD2 (5 bases). V was clipped by 6 bases and J by 5 bases, with 11 bases between them. This CDR3 comprises 13 residues. CDR1 MDHEN and CDR2 SYDVKM come from the germline V gene.

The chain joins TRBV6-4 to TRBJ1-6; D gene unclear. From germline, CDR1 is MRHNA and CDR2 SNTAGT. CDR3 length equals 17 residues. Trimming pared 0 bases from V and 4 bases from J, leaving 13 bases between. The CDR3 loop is CASSDSLRGGYNSPLHF. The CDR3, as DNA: TGTGCCAGCAGTGACTCCCTCCGGGGAGGTTATAATTCACCCCTCCACTTT.

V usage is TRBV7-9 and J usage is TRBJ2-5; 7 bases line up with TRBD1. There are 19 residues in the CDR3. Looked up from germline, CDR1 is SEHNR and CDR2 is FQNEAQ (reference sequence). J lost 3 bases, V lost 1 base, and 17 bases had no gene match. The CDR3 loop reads CASSLGFGRTGKREETQYF. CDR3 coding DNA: TGTGCCAGCAGCTTAGGTTTTGGCCGGACAGGAAAGAGGGAAGAGACCCAGTACTTC.

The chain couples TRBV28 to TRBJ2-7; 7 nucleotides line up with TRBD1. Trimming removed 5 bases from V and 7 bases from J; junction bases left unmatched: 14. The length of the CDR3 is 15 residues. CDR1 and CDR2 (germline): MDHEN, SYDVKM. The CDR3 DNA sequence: TGTGCCAGCAGTCTTCTCCGACAGGGCTCTCGGGAGCAGTACTTC. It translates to CASSLLRQGSREQYF.

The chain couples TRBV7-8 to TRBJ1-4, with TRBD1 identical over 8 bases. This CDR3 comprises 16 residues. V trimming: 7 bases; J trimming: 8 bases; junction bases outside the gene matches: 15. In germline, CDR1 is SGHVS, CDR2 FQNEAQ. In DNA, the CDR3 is TGTGCCAGCAACCGGGGCCTACAGGGGGGCGGGGAAAAACTGTTTTTT. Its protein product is CASNRGLQGGGEKLFF.

In DNA, the CDR3 is TGTGCCACCAGTGATCCCGGGACAGGGGAAACAACTAATGAAAAACTGTTTTTT. Amino acid sequence: CATSDPGTGETTNEKLFF. The chain links TRBV24-1 to TRBJ1-4; 10 bases align to TRBD1. Losses at the gene ends were 3 bases for V and 0 bases for J; bases not matched to a gene: 6. The germline V gene has CDR1 KGHDR and CDR2 SFDVKD. CDR3 length equals 18 residues.

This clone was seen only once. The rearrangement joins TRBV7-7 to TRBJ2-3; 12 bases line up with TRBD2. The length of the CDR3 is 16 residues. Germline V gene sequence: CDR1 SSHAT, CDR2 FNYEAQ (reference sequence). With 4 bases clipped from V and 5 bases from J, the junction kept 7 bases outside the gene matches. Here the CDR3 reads CASSCPASGRGDTQYF. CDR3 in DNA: TGTGCCAGCAGCTGTCCGGCTAGCGGGAGGGGAGATACGCAGTATTTT. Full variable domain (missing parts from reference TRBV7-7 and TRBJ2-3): GAGVSQSPRYKVTKRGQDVTLRCDPISSHATLYWYQQALGQGPEFLTYFNYEAQPDKSGLPSDRFSAERPEGSISTLTIQRTEQRDSAMYRCASSCPASGRGDTQYFGPGTRLTVL.

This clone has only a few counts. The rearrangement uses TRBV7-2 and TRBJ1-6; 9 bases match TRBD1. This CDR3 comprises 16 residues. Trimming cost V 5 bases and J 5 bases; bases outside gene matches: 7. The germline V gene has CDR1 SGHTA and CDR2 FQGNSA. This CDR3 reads CASSKNRGHNNSPLHF. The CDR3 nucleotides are TGTGCCAGCAGCAAAAACAGGGGGCACAATAATTCACCCCTCCACTTT.

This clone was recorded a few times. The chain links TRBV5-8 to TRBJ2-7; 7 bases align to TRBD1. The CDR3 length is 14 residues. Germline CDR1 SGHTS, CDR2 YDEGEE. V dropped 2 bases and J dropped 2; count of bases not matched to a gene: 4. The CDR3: CASSLETGTYEQYF. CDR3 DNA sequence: TGTGCCAGCAGCTTAGAGACAGGGACCTACGAGCAGTACTTC.